This section outlines one T cell receptor beta chain sequence together with its context. This clonotype was counted at least ten times. The antigen it recognizes is unknown. Base qualities are not recorded, but no much larger clone differs from it by a single base. This entry comes from a study of T-cell reconstitution after alpha-beta-depleted transplantation in children (dated by TCRdb to between 2015 and 2016). With respect to the entire study: T-cell immune reconstitution after TCRalphabeta/CD19-depleted allogeneic hematopoietic cell transplantation in children was quantitatively tracked in the study by means of TCR repertoire profiling.

The library was produced with PCR. The reads were generated on an Illumina HiSeq 2500. TCR libraries were prepared with molecular barcoding, using unique molecular identifiers to normalize TCRbeta repertoire quantification. The public reads were quality trimmed at Q25 with fastp and then assembled into clones with MiXCR by TCRdb, keeping productive beta chains. All rows with the same CDR3 protein become a single entry with the most common DNA and genes. The sample records approximately 400,000 distinct CDR3 sequences, approximately 11% of which are singletons. The ten biggest clones cover 4.5% to 7% of the sample. V has 5 bases trimmed and J has 2 bases trimmed; junction bases matching no gene number 2. The cysteine opens and the phenylalanine closes a CDR3 of 14 amino acids. Only the CDR3 DNA is retained, 42 bases long and in frame from the first base. According to the germline V gene, CDR1 reads ENHRY and CDR2 reads SYGVKD.

The material was PBMCs from the stem cell graft donor, obtained from the stem cell graft. Recombination joined TRBV10-3 with TRBJ2-7; 11 middle bases align to TRBD1. The receptor was derived from a human donor who donated a stem cell graft to a child with acute myeloid leukemia. The encoded CDR3 is CAISLDRGPYEQYF. The sequenced DNA is TGTGCCATCAGTTTGGACAGGGGGCCCTACGAGCAGTACTTC.